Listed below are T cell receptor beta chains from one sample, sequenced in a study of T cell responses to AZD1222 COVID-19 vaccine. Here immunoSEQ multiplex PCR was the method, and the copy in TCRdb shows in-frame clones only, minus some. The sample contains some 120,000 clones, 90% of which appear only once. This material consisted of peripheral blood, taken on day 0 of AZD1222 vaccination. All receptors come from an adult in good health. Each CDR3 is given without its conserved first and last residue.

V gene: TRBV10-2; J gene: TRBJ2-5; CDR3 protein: ASSDRGETQY
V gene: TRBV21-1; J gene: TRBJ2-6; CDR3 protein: AIPFTPLQGVSSGANVLT
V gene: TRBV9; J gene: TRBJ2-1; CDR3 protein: ASSVGLAGGHEQF
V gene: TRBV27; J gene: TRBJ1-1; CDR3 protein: ASSSPQGARTTEAF
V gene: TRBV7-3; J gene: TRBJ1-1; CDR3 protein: ASSPTGHTEAF
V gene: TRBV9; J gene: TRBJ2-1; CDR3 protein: ASSARSSGPYNEQF
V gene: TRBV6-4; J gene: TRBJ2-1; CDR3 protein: ASSRDVVSYNEQF
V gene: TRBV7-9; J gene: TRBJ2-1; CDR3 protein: ASSAPVTITYNEQF
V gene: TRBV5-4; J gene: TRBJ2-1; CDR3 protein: ASSFGTPRPYNEQF
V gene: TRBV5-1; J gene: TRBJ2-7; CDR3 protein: ASSSGQGAYEQY
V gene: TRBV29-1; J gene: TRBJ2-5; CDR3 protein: SVERGGTGEETQY
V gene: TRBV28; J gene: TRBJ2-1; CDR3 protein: ASSGTGRYNEQF
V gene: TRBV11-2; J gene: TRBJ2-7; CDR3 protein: ASSRTTGEWSYEQY
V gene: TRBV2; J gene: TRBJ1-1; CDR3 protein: ASSDVGTAF
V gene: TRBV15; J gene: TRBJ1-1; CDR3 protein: ATRESRDRLRTEAF
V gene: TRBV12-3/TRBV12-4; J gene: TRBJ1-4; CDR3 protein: ASSPRTPKLF
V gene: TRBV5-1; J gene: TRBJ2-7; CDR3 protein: ASSFNEGGGGYEQY
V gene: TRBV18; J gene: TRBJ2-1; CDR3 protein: ASSPFLASGGYNEQF
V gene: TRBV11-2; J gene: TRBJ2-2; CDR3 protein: ASSKQGALNTGELF
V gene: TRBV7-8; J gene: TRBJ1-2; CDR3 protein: ASSFSEKNYGYT
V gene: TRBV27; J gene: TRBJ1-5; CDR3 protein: ASSPLGENYEPQH
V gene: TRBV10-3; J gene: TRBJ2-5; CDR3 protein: AIRVRETQY
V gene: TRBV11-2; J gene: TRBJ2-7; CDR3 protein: ASRRLGQVYEQY
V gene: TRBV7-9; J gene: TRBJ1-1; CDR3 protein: ASSLAGIRPVSTEAF
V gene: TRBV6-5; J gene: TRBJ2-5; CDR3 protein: ASSSQAETQY
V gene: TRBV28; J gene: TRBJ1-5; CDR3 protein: ASSLSGSSQPQH
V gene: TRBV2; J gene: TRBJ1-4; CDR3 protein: ASRKGSNEKLF
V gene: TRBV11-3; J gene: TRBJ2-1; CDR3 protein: ASSQGDRSSYNEQF
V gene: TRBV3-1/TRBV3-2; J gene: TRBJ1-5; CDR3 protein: ASSQDLGRIQPQH
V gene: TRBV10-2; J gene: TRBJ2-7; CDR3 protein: ASSGLSGKTYEQY
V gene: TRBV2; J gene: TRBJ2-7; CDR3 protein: ASRGVGRDEQY
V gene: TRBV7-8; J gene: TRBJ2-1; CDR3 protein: ASSLGRSYNEQF
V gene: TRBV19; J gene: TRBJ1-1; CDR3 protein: ASSGHRDTEAF
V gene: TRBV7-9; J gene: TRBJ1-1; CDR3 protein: ASSPAGTEAF
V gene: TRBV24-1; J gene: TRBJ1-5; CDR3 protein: ATSRDSNQPQH
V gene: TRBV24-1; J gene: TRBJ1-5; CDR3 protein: ATGEVDQPQH
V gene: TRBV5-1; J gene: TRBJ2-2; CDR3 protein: ASSFGGVNTGELF
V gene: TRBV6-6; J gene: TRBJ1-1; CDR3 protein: ASSLANTEAF
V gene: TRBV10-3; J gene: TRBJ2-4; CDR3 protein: AISESRTQKNIQY
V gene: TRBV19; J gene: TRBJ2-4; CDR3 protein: ASRGTGENIQY
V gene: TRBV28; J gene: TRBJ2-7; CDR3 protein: ATGSSNHYEQY
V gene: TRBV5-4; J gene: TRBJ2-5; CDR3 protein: ASSPPRSETQY
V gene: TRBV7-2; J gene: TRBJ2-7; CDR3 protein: ASSPYRDYEQY
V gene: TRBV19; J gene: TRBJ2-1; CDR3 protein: ASSRATYNEQF
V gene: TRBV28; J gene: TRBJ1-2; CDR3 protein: ASRAQTEGAT
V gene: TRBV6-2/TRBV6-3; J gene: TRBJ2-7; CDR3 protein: ASSSIPPTNRLPYEQY
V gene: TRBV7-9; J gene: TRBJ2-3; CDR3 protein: ASSPPGGRDTQY
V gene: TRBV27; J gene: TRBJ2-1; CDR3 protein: ASSVVGGQYNEQF
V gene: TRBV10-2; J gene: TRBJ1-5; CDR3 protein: ASSEWRDQPQH
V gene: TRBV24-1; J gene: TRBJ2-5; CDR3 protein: ATSDWGTAGEETQY
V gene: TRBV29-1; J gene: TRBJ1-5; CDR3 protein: SVAPPRQGGQPQH
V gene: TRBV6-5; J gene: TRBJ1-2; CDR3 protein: ASSGGTHYGYT
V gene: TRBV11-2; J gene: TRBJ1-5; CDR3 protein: ASSPDRNQPQH